This TCR beta chain was found in a study of early T cells in non-severe SARS-CoV-2 infection (dated by TCRdb to the early 2020s). About the full investigation: TCR sequencing used bulk RNA from unsorted whole blood, so alpha and beta chains could not be paired.

V is reduced by 4 bases and J by 4 bases, leaving a spacing of 13 bases between them. Including cysteine and phenylalanine, the CDR3 has 14 amino acids. CDR3 DNA only is kept here, 42 bases in frame from base 1. Looking up the germline V gene (reference sequence) yields CDR1 SEHNR and CDR2 FQNEAQ. This clonotype occurred many times. What this receptor recognizes is not known. No qualities accompany the bases; no much larger clone lies one base away. The study was a case-control design nested within a healthcare worker cohort in London, UK, with weekly nasopharyngeal swab PCR tests and blood sampling. Healthcare workers were enrolled in the week of the UK lockdown, from 23 to 31 March 2020, and were followed every week for up to roughly 16 weeks. Receptors were amplified or captured by 5' RACE. The instrument given in TCRdb is NextSeq 500. Unique molecular identifiers were attached to individual cDNA molecules in the TCR library protocol so that sequencing error and PCR bias could be corrected. Both TCR alpha and beta chains were sequenced, and tight co-correlation was observed between alpha and beta sequence abundances in each sample. Processing in the source paper ran as follows. Decombinator V4 was used to annotate TCR sequences for V gene, J gene and CDR3. TCRs were defined as expanded if a significant change between any two time points was detected under a Poisson model with p below 0.0001. TCR abundances were normalised to the total number of TCRs sequenced per sample and were expressed as counts per million. MAIT TCRs were defined by TRAV1-2 paired with TRAJ12, TRAJ20 or TRAJ33, and iNKT TCRs by TRAV10 paired with TRAJ18. VDJdb, accessed 1 November 2021, was searched for CMV, EBV and SARS-CoV-2 annotated TCRs, with TCRs annotated for multiple antigens excluded. Using fastp trimming at Q25 and MiXCR clonotype assembly, TCRdb reanalyzed the public sequencing data and kept in-frame beta chains. Every distinct CDR3 protein forms one entry, paired with its most common genes and DNA. V and J calls and clone size were set by TCRdb, not the authors. Within this sample are more than 80,000 distinct CDR3 sequences, with 16% of them counted one time only. Clones ranked in the top ten supply 1.3% of the sample.

Study-level results and caveats: VDJdb matching was skewed toward anti-spike CD8 responses, so virus-specific expansions were likely underestimated and private and CD4 specificities were missed.

The sample consisted of whole blood. The receptor was isolated from an adult who was a healthcare worker with PCR-confirmed SARS-CoV-2 infection or an uninfected control (not recorded which). The chain uses TRBV7-9 and TRBJ1-2, with TRBD1 as a weak D call on 5 bases. The CDR3 protein sequence reads: CASSYGAQGYGYTF. The bases read TGTGCCAGCAGCTACGGGGCCCAGGGCTATGGCTACACCTTC.